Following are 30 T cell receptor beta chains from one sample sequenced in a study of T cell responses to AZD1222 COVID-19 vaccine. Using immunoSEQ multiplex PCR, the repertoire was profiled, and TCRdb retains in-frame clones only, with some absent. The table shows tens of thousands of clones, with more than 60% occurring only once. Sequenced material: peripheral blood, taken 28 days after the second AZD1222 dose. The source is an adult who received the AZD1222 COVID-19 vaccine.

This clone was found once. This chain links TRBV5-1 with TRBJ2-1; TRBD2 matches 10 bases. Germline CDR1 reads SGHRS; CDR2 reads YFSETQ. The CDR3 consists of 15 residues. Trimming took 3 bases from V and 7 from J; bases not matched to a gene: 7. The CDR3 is CASSYTSGASNEQFF. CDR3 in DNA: TGCGCCAGCAGCTACACTAGCGGGGCTAGTAATGAGCAGTTCTTC.

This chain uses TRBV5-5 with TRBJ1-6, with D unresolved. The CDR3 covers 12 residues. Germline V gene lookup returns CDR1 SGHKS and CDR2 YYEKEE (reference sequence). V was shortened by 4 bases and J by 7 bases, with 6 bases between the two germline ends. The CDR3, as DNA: TGTGCCAGCAGCCAGTGGAATTCACCCCTCCACTTT. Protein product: CASSQWNSPLHF.

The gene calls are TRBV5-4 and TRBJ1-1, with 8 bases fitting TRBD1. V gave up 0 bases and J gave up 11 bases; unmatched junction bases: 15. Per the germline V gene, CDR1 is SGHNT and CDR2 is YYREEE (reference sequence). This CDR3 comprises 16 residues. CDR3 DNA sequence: TGTGCCAGCAGCTTGGCACAGGGGGATGGGGGGAGAAATGCTTTCTTT. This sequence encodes CASSLAQGDGGRNAFF.

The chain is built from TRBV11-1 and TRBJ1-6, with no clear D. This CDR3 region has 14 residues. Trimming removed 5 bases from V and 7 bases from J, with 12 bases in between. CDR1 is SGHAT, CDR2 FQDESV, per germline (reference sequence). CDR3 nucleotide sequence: TGTGCCAGCAGCCCCCGGGGAAACAATTCACCCCTCCACTTT. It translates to CASSPRGNNSPLHF.

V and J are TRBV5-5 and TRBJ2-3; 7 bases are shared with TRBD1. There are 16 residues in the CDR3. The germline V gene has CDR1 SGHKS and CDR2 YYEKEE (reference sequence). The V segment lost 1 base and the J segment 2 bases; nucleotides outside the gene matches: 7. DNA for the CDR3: TGTGCCAGCAGCTTGTCCGTGACAGGGTACACAGATACGCAGTATTTT. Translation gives CASSLSVTGYTDTQYF. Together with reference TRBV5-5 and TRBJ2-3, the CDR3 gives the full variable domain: DAGVTQSPTHLIKTRGQQVTLRCSPISGHKSVSWYQQVLGQGPQFIFQYYEKEERGRGNFPDRFSARQFPNYSSELNVNALLLGDSALYLCASSLSVTGYTDTQYFGPGTRLTVL.

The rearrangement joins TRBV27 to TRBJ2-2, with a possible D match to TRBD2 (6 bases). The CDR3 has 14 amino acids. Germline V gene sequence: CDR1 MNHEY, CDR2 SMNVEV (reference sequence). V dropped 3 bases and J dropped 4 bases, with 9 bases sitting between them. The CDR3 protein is CASSLIGSTGELFF. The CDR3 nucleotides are TGTGCCAGCAGTTTGATCGGGAGCACCGGGGAGCTGTTTTTT.

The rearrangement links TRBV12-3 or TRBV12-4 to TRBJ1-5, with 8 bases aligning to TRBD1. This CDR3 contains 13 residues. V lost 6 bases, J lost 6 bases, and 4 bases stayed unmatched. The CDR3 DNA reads TGTGCCAGCAGACAGGGGGGTCTTCAGCCCCAGCATTTT. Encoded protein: CASRQGGLQPQHF.

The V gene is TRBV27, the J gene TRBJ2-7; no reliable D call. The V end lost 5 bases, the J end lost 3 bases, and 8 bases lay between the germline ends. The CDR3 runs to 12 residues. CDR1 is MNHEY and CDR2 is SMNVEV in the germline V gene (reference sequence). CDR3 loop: CASSLQDYEQYF. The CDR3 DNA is TGTGCCAGCAGTCTTCAGGACTACGAGCAGTACTTC.

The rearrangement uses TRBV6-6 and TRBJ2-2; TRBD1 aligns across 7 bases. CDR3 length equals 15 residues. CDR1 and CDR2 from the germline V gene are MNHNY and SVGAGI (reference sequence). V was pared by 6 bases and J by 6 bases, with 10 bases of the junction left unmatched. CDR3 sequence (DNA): TGTGCCAGCAGGCCCGGGGACAGTGCCTCCGGGGAGCTGTTTTTT. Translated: CASRPGDSASGELFF.

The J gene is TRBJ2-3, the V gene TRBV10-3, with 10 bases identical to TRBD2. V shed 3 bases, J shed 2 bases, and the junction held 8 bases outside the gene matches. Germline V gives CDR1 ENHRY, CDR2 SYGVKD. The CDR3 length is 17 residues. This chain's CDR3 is CAISDGLAGVNTDTQYF. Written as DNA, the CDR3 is TGTGCCATCAGTGATGGGCTAGCGGGGGTCAACACAGATACGCAGTATTTT.

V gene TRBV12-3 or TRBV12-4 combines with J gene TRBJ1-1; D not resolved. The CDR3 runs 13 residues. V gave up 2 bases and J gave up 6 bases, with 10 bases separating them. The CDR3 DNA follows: TGTGCCAGCAGTTTACAGAGACGGGCTGAAGCTTTCTTT. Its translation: CASSLQRRAEAFF.

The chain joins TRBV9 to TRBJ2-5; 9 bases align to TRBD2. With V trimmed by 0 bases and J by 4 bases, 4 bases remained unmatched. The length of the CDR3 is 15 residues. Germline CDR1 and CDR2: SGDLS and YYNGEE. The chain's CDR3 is CASSVGTSEIETQYF. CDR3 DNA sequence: TGTGCCAGCAGCGTAGGGACTAGCGAGATAGAGACCCAGTACTTC.

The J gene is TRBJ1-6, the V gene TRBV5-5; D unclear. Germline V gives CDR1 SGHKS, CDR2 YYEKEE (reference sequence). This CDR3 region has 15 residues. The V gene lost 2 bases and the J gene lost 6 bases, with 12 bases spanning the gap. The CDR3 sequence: CASSFGGLRNSPLHF. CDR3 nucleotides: TGTGCCAGCAGCTTCGGAGGTTTACGTAATTCACCCCTCCACTTT. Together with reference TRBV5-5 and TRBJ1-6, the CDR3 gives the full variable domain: DAGVTQSPTHLIKTRGQQVTLRCSPISGHKSVSWYQQVLGQGPQFIFQYYEKEERGRGNFPDRFSARQFPNYSSELNVNALLLGDSALYLCASSFGGLRNSPLHFGNGTRLTVT.

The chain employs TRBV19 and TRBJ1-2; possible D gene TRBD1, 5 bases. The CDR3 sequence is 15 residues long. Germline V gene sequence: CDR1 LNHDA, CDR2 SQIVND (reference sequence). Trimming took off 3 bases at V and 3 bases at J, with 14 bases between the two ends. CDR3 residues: CASSIRLGVDYGYTF. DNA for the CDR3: TGTGCCAGTAGTATTCGGTTGGGGGTCGACTATGGCTACACCTTC.

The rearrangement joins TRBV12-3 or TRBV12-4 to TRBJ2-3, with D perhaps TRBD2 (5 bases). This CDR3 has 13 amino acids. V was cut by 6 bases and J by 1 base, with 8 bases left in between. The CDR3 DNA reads TGTGCCAGCAGGCCCGGGGGCACAGATACGCAGTATTTT. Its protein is CASRPGGTDTQYF.

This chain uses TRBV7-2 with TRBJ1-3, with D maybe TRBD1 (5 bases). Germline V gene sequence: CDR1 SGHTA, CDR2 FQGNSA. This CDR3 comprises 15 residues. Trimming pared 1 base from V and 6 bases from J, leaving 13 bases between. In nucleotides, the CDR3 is TGTGCCAGCAGCTTAGTCCACAGAGGGGAAAACACCATATATTTT. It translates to CASSLVHRGENTIYF.

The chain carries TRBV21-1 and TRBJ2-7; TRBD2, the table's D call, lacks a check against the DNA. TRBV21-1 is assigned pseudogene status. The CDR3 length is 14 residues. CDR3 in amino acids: CASSSPAGGLEQYF. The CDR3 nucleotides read TGTGCCAGCAGCAGTCCAGCGGGGGGGCTTGAGCAGTACTTC.

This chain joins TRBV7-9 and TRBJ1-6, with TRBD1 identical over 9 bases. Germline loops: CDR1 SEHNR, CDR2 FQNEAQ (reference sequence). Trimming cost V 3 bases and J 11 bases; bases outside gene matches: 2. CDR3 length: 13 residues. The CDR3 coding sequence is TGTGCCAGCAGCTTCGGACAGGGGACACCCCTCCACTTT. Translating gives CASSFGQGTPLHF.

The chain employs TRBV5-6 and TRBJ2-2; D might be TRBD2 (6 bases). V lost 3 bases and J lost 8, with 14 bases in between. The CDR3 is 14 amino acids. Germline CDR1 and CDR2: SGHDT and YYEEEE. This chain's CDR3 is CASSSGTVIGELFF. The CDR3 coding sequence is TGTGCCAGCAGCTCCGGGACTGTAATTGGGGAGCTGTTTTTT. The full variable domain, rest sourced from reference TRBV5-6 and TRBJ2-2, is DAGVTQSPTHLIKTRGQQVTLRCSPKSGHDTVSWYQQALGQGPQFIFQYYEEEERQRGNFPDRFSGHQFPNYSSELNVNALLLGDSALYLCASSSGTVIGELFFGEGSRLTVL.

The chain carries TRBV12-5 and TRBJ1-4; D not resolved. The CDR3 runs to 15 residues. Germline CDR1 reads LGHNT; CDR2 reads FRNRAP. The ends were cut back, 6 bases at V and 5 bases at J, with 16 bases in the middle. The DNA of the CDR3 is TGTGCTAGTGGCCCGGACTCCCGAAGGAATGAAAAACTGTTTTTT. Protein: CASGPDSRRNEKLFF.

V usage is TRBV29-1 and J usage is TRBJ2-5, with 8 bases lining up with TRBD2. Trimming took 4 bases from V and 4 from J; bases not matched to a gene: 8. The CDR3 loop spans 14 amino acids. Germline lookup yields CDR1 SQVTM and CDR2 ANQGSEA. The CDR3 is CSVVGAAGGETQYF. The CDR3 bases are TGCAGCGTTGTCGGGGCGGCGGGGGGAGAGACCCAGTACTTC.

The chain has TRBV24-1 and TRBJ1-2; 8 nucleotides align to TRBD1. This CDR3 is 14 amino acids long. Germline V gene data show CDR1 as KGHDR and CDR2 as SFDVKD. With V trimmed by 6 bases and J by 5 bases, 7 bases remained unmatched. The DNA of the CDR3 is TGTGCCACCAGTACCCTAGACAGGGGATATGGCTACACCTTC. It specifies CATSTLDRGYGYTF.

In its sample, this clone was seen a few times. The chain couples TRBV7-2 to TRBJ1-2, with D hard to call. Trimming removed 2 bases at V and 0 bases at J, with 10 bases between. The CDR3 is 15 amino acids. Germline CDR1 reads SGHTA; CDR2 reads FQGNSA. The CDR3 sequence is CASSLWAESNYGYTF. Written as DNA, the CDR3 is TGTGCCAGCAGCTTATGGGCAGAGTCTAACTATGGCTACACCTTC.

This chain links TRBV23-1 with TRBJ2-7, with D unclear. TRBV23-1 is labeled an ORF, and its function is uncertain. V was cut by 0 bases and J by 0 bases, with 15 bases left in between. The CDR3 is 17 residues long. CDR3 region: CASSQSSGSGFSYEQYF. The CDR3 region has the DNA TGCGCCAGCAGTCAATCGAGTGGGTCCGGCTTCTCCTACGAGCAGTACTTC.

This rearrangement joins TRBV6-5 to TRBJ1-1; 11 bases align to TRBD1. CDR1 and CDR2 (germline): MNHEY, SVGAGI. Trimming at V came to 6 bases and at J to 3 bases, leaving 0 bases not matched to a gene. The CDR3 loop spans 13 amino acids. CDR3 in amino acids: CASRGQGDTEAFF. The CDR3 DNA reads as TGTGCCAGCAGGGGACAGGGGGACACTGAAGCTTTCTTT.

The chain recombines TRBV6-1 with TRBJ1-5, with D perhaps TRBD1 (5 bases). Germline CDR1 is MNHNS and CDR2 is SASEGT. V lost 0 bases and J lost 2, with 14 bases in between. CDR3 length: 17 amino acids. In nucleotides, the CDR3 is TGTGCCAGCAGTGAAGCGATACCAGGGTGGGGCAATCAGCCCCAGCATTTT. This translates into CASSEAIPGWGNQPQHF.

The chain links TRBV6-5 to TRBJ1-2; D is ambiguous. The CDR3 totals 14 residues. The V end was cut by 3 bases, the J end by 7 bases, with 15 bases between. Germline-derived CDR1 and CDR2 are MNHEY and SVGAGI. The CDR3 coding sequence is TGTGCCAGCAGTTATGGACGCCTGGGTTCTGGCTACACCTTC. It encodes CASSYGRLGSGYTF.

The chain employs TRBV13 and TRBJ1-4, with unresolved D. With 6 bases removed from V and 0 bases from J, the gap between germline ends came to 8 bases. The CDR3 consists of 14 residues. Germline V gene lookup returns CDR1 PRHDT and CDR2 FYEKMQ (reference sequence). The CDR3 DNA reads TGTGCCAGCAGTGATCAAGCAACTAATGAAAAACTGTTTTTT. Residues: CASSDQATNEKLFF.

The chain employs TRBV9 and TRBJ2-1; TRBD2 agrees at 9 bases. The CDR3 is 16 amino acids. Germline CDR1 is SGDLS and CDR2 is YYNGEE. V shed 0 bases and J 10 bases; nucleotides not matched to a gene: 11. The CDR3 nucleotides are TGTGCCAGCAGCGTAGCGGCGCCGGGACTAGCAGTGGAGCAGTTCTTC. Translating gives CASSVAAPGLAVEQFF.

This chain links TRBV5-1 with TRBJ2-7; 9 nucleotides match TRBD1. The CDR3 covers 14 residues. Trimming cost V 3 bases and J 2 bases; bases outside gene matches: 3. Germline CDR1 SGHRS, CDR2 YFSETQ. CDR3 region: CASSWTGEPYEQYF. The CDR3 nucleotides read TGCGCCAGCAGCTGGACAGGGGAACCCTACGAGCAGTACTTC.